The 24 T cell receptor beta chains given below trace back to one sample, sequenced in a study of CD8+CD57+ T cells in acquired aplastic anemia. For CDR3 and TCR beta VDJ profiling, genomic DNA was the template used. TCRdb ran MiXCR on the reads and lists one entry per CDR3 protein. In the table there are fewer than 250,000 distinct CDR3 sequences, 50% to 55% of which are singletons. What was sequenced was sorted CD4+, CD8+, or CD8+CD57+ T cells (not recorded which) from PBMCs. Receptors originate from a human donor in good health, serving as a control.

This chain joins TRBV4-1 and TRBJ1-1; D may be TRBD1 (6 bases). In germline, CDR1 is MGHRA, CDR2 YSYEKL. The germline V and J ends were trimmed by 2 bases and 1 base, with 8 bases remaining between them. There are 14 residues in the CDR3. The CDR3 reads CASSQTTGNTEAFF. In DNA form, the CDR3 reads TGCGCCAGCAGCCAAACGACAGGGAACACTGAAGCTTTCTTT.

A few counts support this clonotype. V and J are TRBV15 and TRBJ2-7; 7 nucleotides agree with TRBD2. The junction had 3 bases not matched to a gene; V was cut back by 0 bases and J by 1 base. The V gene's germline CDR1 is LNHNV and CDR2 YYDKDF (reference sequence). The CDR3 is 15 amino acids. The CDR3 region is CATSRDRDYSYEQYF. CDR3 bases: TGTGCCACCAGCAGAGATAGGGACTATTCCTACGAGCAGTACTTC. Filled out from reference TRBV15 and TRBJ2-7, the complete variable domain reads DAMVIQNPRYQVTQFGKPVTLSCSQTLNHNVMYWYQQKSSQAPKLLFHYYDKDFNNEADTPDNFQSRRPNTSFCFLDIRSPGLGDTAMYLCATSRDRDYSYEQYFGPGTRLTVT.

V usage is TRBV7-3 and J usage is TRBJ1-4, with TRBD1 matching over 8 bases. Germline V gene lookup returns CDR1 SGHTA and CDR2 FQGTGA. The trim removed 3 bases at V and 7 bases at J, leaving 4 bases unmatched. The CDR3 extends over 14 amino acids. CDR3 residues: CASSFHTGGEKLFF. The CDR3 DNA sequence: TGTGCCAGCAGCTTTCACACAGGGGGTGAAAAACTGTTTTTT. Drawing the rest from reference TRBV7-3 and TRBJ1-4, the complete variable domain is GAGVSQTPSNKVTEKGKYVELRCDPISGHTALYWYRQSLGQGPEFLIYFQGTGAADDSGLPNDRFFAVRPEGSVSTLKIQRTERGDSAVYLCASSFHTGGEKLFFGSGTQLSVL.

This clonotype was counted only a few times. Here the CDR3 omits its conserved ending phenylalanine or tryptophan, so a read error is the likely source. No DNA is shown, since the ends of the CDR3 on it are uncertain; the CDR3 is the one TCRdb lists. The chain carries TRBV19 and TRBJ2-7. CDR1 is LNHDA and CDR2 is SQIVND in the germline V gene (reference sequence). A total of 8 residues make up the CDR3, ends included. The CDR3 region is CASSISGS.

This clonotype was observed at least ten times. CDR3 protein: CASSGQTFNYGYTF. The CDR3 DNA reads as TGTGCCAGCAGCGGACAGACTTTTAACTATGGCTACACCTTC. The rearrangement links TRBV12-3 or TRBV12-4 to TRBJ1-2, with D perhaps TRBD1 (6 bases). The CDR3 totals 14 residues. The V end lost 6 bases, the J end lost 1 base, and 12 bases lay between the germline ends.

The gene calls are TRBV24-1 and TRBJ1-5, with a possible D match to TRBD1 (5 bases). Trimming took off 6 bases at V and 1 base at J, with 12 bases between the two ends. The CDR3 is made up of 15 amino acids. Per the germline V gene, CDR1 is KGHDR and CDR2 is SFDVKD. This chain's CDR3 is CATSLGDSSNQPQHF. The CDR3 bases are TGTGCCACCAGTTTAGGGGATTCAAGCAATCAGCCCCAGCATTTT.

This chain joins TRBV29-1 and TRBJ1-1; 12 nucleotides line up with TRBD1. The V gene end was trimmed by 7 bases and the J gene end by 5 bases; junction bases not matched to a gene: 5. The germline V gene has CDR1 SQVTM and CDR2 ANQGSEA. This CDR3 has 13 residues. The CDR3 sequence: CSARDRGRTEAFF. The CDR3 DNA follows: TGCAGCGCCCGGGACAGGGGGCGAACTGAAGCTTTCTTT. Drawing the rest from reference TRBV29-1 and TRBJ1-1, the complete variable domain is SAVISQKPSRDICQRGTSLTIQCQVDSQVTMMFWYRQQPGQSLTLIATANQGSEATYESGFVIDKFPISRPNLTFSTLTVSNMSPEDSSIYLCSARDRGRTEAFFGQGTRLTVV.

The chain couples TRBV2 to TRBJ2-3, with 9 bases identical to TRBD2. V lost 8 bases to trimming and J lost 5 bases; unmatched junction nucleotides: 14. This CDR3 region has 16 residues. CDR1 is SNHLY and CDR2 is FYNNEI in the germline V gene. This CDR3 reads CASSLGRGGRRDTQYF. DNA for the CDR3: TGTGCCAGCTCACTAGGGCGGGGGGGCCGAAGAGATACGCAGTATTTT.

This clonotype was observed a few times. The gene calls are TRBV7-4 and TRBJ1-2; 11 nucleotides align to TRBD1. V dropped 6 bases and J dropped 8; count of bases not matched to a gene: 11. This CDR3 comprises 15 residues. Looked up from germline, CDR1 is SGHVT and CDR2 is SQSDAQ. CDR3: CASRAPGQGVRGYTF. The DNA for the CDR3 is TGTGCCAGCAGGGCTCCGGGACAGGGGGTGAGGGGCTACACCTTC. Full variable domain (remainder filled in from reference TRBV7-4 and TRBJ1-2): GAGVSQSPRYKVAKRGRDVALRCDSISGHVTLYWYRQTLGQGSEVLTYSQSDAQRDKSGRPSGRFSAERPERSVSTLKIQRTEQGDSAVYLCASRAPGQGVRGYTFGSGTRLTVV.

This clonotype was seen only a few times. It may be a read error: a sequence one base away is much more abundant. V gene TRBV6-1 combines with J gene TRBJ1-4; D perhaps matches TRBD1 (6 bases). V was pared by 7 bases and J by 1 base, with 10 bases between. Germline V CDR1 and CDR2: MNHNS, SASEGT. This CDR3 region has 14 residues. The CDR3, as DNA: TGTGCCAGCACAGGGGTGAGAACTAATGAAAAACTGTTTTTT. This translates into CASTGVRTNEKLFF.

This clonotype was detected many times. This sequence joins TRBV27 and TRBJ2-2, with D possibly TRBD1 on 6 matching bases. Germline V CDR1 and CDR2: MNHEY, SMNVEV (reference sequence). V was shortened by 5 bases and J by 12 bases, with 19 bases between the two germline ends. The CDR3 extends over 14 amino acids. The CDR3, as DNA: TGTGCCAGCAGTGGGGGCAGGACAGAAGGAAAGCTGTTTTTT. Its protein product is CASSGGRTEGKLFF.

This clonotype has at least ten counts. This chain connects TRBV20-1 to TRBJ2-1; 9 nucleotides line up with TRBD2. The CDR3 spans 16 residues. Germline V gene data show CDR1 as DFQATT and CDR2 as SNEGSKA (reference sequence). The V gene end was trimmed by 6 bases and the J gene end by 6 bases; junction bases not matched to a gene: 15. In DNA, the CDR3 is TGCAGTGCCGACTATTCGCGACTAGCGGCTTCCAATGAGCAGTTCTTC. As protein: CSADYSRLAASNEQFF.

This clonotype was observed a handful of times. This rearrangement joins TRBV7-8 to TRBJ2-1; 14 nucleotides align to TRBD2. Per the germline V gene, CDR1 is SGHVS and CDR2 is FQNEAQ. The CDR3 extends over 16 amino acids. Trimming took 5 bases from V and 6 from J; bases not matched to a gene: 6. CDR3 in amino acids: CASSLSGLAGGNEQFF. The CDR3 coding sequence is TGTGCCAGCAGCCTGTCAGGACTAGCGGGGGGCAATGAGCAGTTCTTC.

This clonotype was picked up many times. The chain employs TRBV9 and TRBJ2-2; 8 bases map to TRBD1. J was trimmed by 5 bases and V by 3 bases; bases with no gene match: 6. Germline lookup yields CDR1 SGDLS and CDR2 YYNGEE. The length of the CDR3 is 15 residues. The CDR3, as DNA: TGTGCCAGCAGCGCACAGGGGGGTAAGACCGGGGAGCTGTTTTTT. This sequence encodes CASSAQGGKTGELFF.

With regard to this clonotype: Germline and junction disagree at one end, which may indicate a read error. V usage is TRBV7-3 and J usage is TRBJ1-3; tentatively, D is TRBD1 (5 bases). Germline CDR1 reads SGHTA; CDR2 reads FQGTGA. The CDR3 consists of 13 residues. The CDR3 loop reads CVSSRVAGNTTYF. DNA for the CDR3: TGTGTCAGCAGCAGGGTGGCTGGAAACACCACATATTTT.

This clonotype was picked up one time. This chain links TRBV10-3 with TRBJ2-1; TRBD2 agrees at 14 bases. The CDR3 totals 16 residues. The V gene's germline CDR1 is ENHRY and CDR2 SYGVKD. The trim removed 6 bases at V and 6 bases at J, leaving 7 bases unmatched. Here the CDR3 DNA reads TGTGCCATCAGGGGGACTAGCGGGGGTTTATCCAATGAGCAGTTCTTC. Protein product: CAIRGTSGGLSNEQFF.

J is TRBJ1-6 and V is TRBV14; 10 nucleotides match TRBD1. The CDR3 spans 16 residues. After removal of 4 bases from V and 11 bases from J, the junction contained 11 bases not matched to a gene. Germline assignment: CDR1 SGHDN and CDR2 FVKESK. This chain's CDR3 is CASSPRTGGRGAPLHF. The CDR3 coding sequence is TGTGCCAGCAGCCCCCGGACAGGGGGTAGGGGGGCACCCCTCCACTTT.

The chain is built from TRBV7-7 and TRBJ2-5; D is uncertain. CDR3 length equals 13 residues. V lost 3 bases, J lost 5 bases, and 10 bases lay in between. Germline CDR1 SSHAT, CDR2 FNYEAQ (reference sequence). CDR3 residues: CASSFSYAETQYF. CDR3 in DNA: TGTGCCAGCAGCTTTTCTTATGCCGAGACCCAGTACTTC.

The chain combines TRBV7-2 with TRBJ2-7; tentative D call: TRBD1 (5 bases). This CDR3 region has 14 residues. V shed 1 base and J shed 2 bases, with 9 bases lying between them. CDR1 and CDR2 from the germline V gene are SGHTA and FQGNSA. CDR3 residues: CASSLGSRAYEQYF. In DNA form, the CDR3 reads TGTGCCAGCAGCTTAGGGAGCAGGGCCTACGAGCAGTACTTC. Full variable domain (missing parts from reference TRBV7-2 and TRBJ2-7): GAGVSQSPSNKVTEKGKDVELRCDPISGHTALYWYRQSLGQGLEFLIYFQGNSAPDKSGLPSDRFSAERTGGSVSTLTIQRTQQEDSAVYLCASSLGSRAYEQYFGPGTRLTVT.

J is TRBJ2-6 and V is TRBV7-3; D may match TRBD1 or TRBD2 (6 bases each). Trimming removed 4 bases at V and 0 bases at J, with 16 bases between. Looked up from germline, CDR1 is SGHTA and CDR2 is FQGTGA. The CDR3 runs 18 residues. CDR3 bases: TGTGCCAGCAGCTATGGTTCGGGGGCAAGCTCTGGGGCCAACGTCCTGACTTTC. It encodes CASSYGSGASSGANVLTF.

Turning to this clonotype: This sequence may be a read error, since a much larger clone differs from it by one base. The chain links TRBV9 to TRBJ1-1; D not resolved. This CDR3 has 14 amino acids. The germline V and J ends were trimmed by 0 bases and 1 base, with 7 bases remaining between them. Looked up from germline, CDR1 is SGDLS and CDR2 is YYNGEE. The CDR3 loop reads CASSVGTANTEAFF. The CDR3 region has the DNA TGTGCCAGCAGCGTAGGGACCGCGAACACTGAAGCTTTCTTT.

Many counts were recorded for this clonotype. The chain recombines TRBV20-1 with TRBJ2-7, with 8 positions matching TRBD2. V lost 3 bases, J lost 4 bases, and 8 bases stayed unmatched. This CDR3 is built from 14 residues. Germline assignment: CDR1 DFQATT and CDR2 SNEGSKA (reference sequence). CDR3 bases: TGCAGTGCTAGTTCTAGCGGGCCCAAGTACGAGCAGTACTTC. Its translation is CSASSSGPKYEQYF.

The chain uses TRBV24-1 and TRBJ1-1, with 10 positions matching TRBD1. The CDR3 is 16 residues long. Germline loops: CDR1 KGHDR, CDR2 SFDVKD. V gave up 8 bases and J gave up 2 bases; unmatched junction bases: 10. CDR3 region: CATIRDDRGPNTEAFF. For the CDR3, the DNA is TGTGCCACCATTAGGGATGACAGGGGGCCCAACACTGAAGCTTTCTTT.

The sample holds one count of this clonotype. The chain links TRBV12-5 to TRBJ1-2; 8 bases agree with TRBD1. The germline V gene encodes CDR1 LGHNT and CDR2 FRNRAP. The CDR3 contains 15 residues. The CDR3 nucleotides read TGTGCCAGCAGTCAACCAGGGGGCAGAGACGATGGCTACACCTTC. Its translation is CASSQPGGRDDGYTF. The complete variable domain, with remaining parts taken from reference TRBV12-5 and TRBJ1-2, reads DARVTQTPRHKVTEMGQEVTMRCQPILGHNTVFWYRQTMMQGLELLAYFRNRAPLDDSGMPKDRFSAEMPDATLATLKIQPSEPRDSAVYFCASSQPGGRDDGYTFGSGTRLTVV.